One T cell receptor (beta chain) is described in this entry. Antigen: not known. The data belong to a study of Ad26.COV2.S vaccination and SARS-CoV-2 variants. Findings and caveats of the study: Measures of TCR breadth and depth may have fallen short of total T cell responses. Similar non-spike TCR breadth was observed in recipients of vaccine and of placebo. There was reportedly substantial breadth in spike-specific CD8+ and CD4+ T cell responses after vaccination. Vaccinated individuals (as opposed to placebo recipients) had higher spike-specific TCR breadth.

The data were produced by immunoSEQ multiplex PCR, yet TCRdb's version contains in-frame clones alone and is incomplete. The table records 350,000 to 450,000 clones, around 92% of them present only once. The CDR3 covers 15 residues. V lost 7 bases to trimming and J lost 1 base; unmatched junction nucleotides: 9. The germline V gene has CDR1 MNHEY and CDR2 SVGAGI. The chain couples TRBV6-5 to TRBJ1-2; 7 bases match TRBD1. The sequence was collected from a human donor who had recovered from COVID-19. The material sequenced was peripheral blood, taken after recovery from COVID-19. CDR3 in amino acids: CASMVEQGLNYGYTF. DNA for the CDR3: TGTGCCAGCATGGTGGAACAGGGGCTTAACTATGGCTACACCTTC.